These T cell receptor beta chains were read from a single sample in a study of T cells in localized non-small cell lung cancer. The table came from immunoSEQ multiplex PCR; TCRdb's copy has only in-frame clones and leaves some out. The data hold 75,000 to 80,000 clones, with approximately 80% observed a single time. Sequencing used peripheral blood, obtained before any cancer treatment. The receptors come from a female donor over 55 with stage I lung adenocarcinoma. Both conserved end residues are part of each CDR3. A D gene is named only where the DNA matches it firmly. The size entry is marked missing in some rows and otherwise reads once, few, many or a size class.

J,D,V,size,DNA,CDR3
TRBJ1-1,TRBD1,TRBV19,-,TGTGCCAGCGGACAGGGGGTGAACACTGAAGCTTTCTTT,CASGQGVNTEAFF
TRBJ2-7,-,TRBV9,-,TGTGCCAGCAGCGTAGATGGTAACCCCTACGAGCAGTACTTC,CASSVDGNPYEQYF
TRBJ1-2,TRBD1,TRBV11-2,once,TGTGCCAGCAGCAGCTTCGACAGGGGGGACTATGGCTACACCTTC,CASSSFDRGDYGYTF
TRBJ2-7,TRBD1,TRBV6-5,-,TGTGCCAGCACCCAGGGGGCGCGGTACGAGCAGTACTTC,CASTQGARYEQYF
TRBJ1-3,TRBD1,TRBV7-2,-,TGTGCCAGCAGCCCATCCGGCCAGGCAGGGGGGAACACCATATATTTT,CASSPSGQAGGNTIYF
TRBJ1-2,-,TRBV5-5,-,TGTGCCAGCAGCTTGGAGCAGGCGTCTAACTATGGCTACACCTTC,CASSLEQASNYGYTF
TRBJ1-2,-,TRBV5-6,-,TGTGCCAGCAGCTTTAGTAGGCGATTCGACTATGGCTACACCTTC,CASSFSRRFDYGYTF
TRBJ2-1,TRBD2,TRBV9,once,TGTGCCAGCAGCTCCGCCGGGACTAGCGGGTACAATGAGCAGTTCTTC,CASSSAGTSGYNEQFF
TRBJ2-2,-,TRBV5-4,-,TGTGCCAGCAGCCGGGCGGGTTTGGGTACCGGGGAGCTGTTTTTT,CASSRAGLGTGELFF
TRBJ2-7,-,TRBV4-3,few,TGCGCCAGCAGCCAAGCAAGGGCCCACGAGCAGTACTTC,CASSQARAHEQYF
TRBJ1-4,-,TRBV5-1,-,TGCGCCAGCAGCTTGGCCCTGGGACGTGAAAAACTGTTTTTT,CASSLALGREKLFF
TRBJ2-3,TRBD2,TRBV7-6,-,TGTGCCAGCAGCTTAGGGGTCGCTAGCGGGGGGAGCACAGATACGCAGTATTTT,CASSLGVASGGSTDTQYF
TRBJ1-5,-,TRBV19,-,TGTGCCGCGGCCAGGGCGGGTCAGCCCCAGCATTTT,CAAARAGQPQHF
TRBJ2-7,-,TRBV28,-,TGTGCCAGCAGTTTCTCTATAGAGCAGTACTTC,CASSFSIEQYF
TRBJ2-4,-,TRBV5-1,once,TGCGCCAGCAGCGCGAAGTTGGGCGCGGGGTGGCACTTC,CASSAKLGAGWHF
TRBJ2-1,-,TRBV7-2,-,TGTGCCAGCAGCTTAGGACGGGAGAGGCATGAGCAGTTCTTC,CASSLGRERHEQFF
TRBJ1-3,-,TRBV18,-,TGTGCCAGCTCACCCCCCCTCGGGCCCAGCTCTGGAAACACCATATATTTT,CASSPPLGPSSGNTIYF
TRBJ1-5,-,TRBV19,-,TGTGCCAGTAACGGTCAGCCCCAGCATTTT,CASNGQPQHF
TRBJ2-1,TRBD2,TRBV9,-,TGTGCCAGCAGCGTAGTAGGTAGCGGGGGAAACAATGAGCAGTTCTTC,CASSVVGSGGNNEQFF
TRBJ1-2,-,TRBV30,-,TGTGCCTGGAGTGTCCAGGGCGACTATGGCTACACCTTC,CAWSVQGDYGYTF
TRBJ2-7,TRBD1,TRBV7-8,-,TGTGCCAGCAGCTTAATCGGACAGGGCCACGAGCAGTACTTC,CASSLIGQGHEQYF
TRBJ2-1,TRBD2,TRBV19,-,TGTGCCAGTAGTATAGATGGAGCGGGGGTTTACAATGAGCAGTTCTTC,CASSIDGAGVYNEQFF
TRBJ2-6,-,TRBV7-9,-,TGTGCCAGCAGCTTATTAGGGGGGACTCTGTCGTCTGGGGCCAACGTCCTGACTTTC,CASSLLGGTLSSGANVLTF
TRBJ2-3,-,TRBV9,-,TGTGCCAGCAGCGTAGAAACACTGAGCACAGATACGCAGTATTTT,CASSVETLSTDTQYF
TRBJ2-7,-,TRBV6-5,few,TGTGCCAGCGGCCGAGGGGCAGAATCCTACGAGCAGTACTTC,CASGRGAESYEQYF
TRBJ1-1,-,TRBV7-2,-,TGTGCCAGCAGCTCGCCTCCAGCGAGCACTGAAGCTTTCTTT,CASSSPPASTEAFF
TRBJ1-6,TRBD1,TRBV30,-,TGTGCCTGGAGTGCCCCAGGAGGGGGCATCAATTCACCCCTCCACTTT,CAWSAPGGGINSPLHF
TRBJ2-2,TRBD1,TRBV6-6,-,TGTGCCAGCACCAAGGGGGCGACCGGGGAGCTGTTTTTT,CASTKGATGELFF
TRBJ2-1,TRBD2,TRBV11-2,once,TGTGCCAGCAGCTTAAAACTAGCGGGAGGGCTCCTTATTAATGAGCAGTTCTTC,CASSLKLAGGLLINEQFF
TRBJ2-5,-,TRBV9,-,TGTGCCAGCAGCGTAGACGGGGGAAGGGAGACCCAGTACTTC,CASSVDGGRETQYF
TRBJ2-6,TRBD1,TRBV5-4,-,TGTGCCAGCAGCTCCCCGGGACAGGGGGCTGGGGCCAACGTCCTGACTTTC,CASSSPGQGAGANVLTF
TRBJ1-4,-,TRBV5-1,-,TGCGCCAGCAGCACCCCTACGAATGAAAAACTGTTTTTT,CASSTPTNEKLFF
TRBJ1-1,TRBD1,TRBV5-1,-,TGCGCCAGCCATACGGGACAGAGTTACACTGAAGCTTTCTTT,CASHTGQSYTEAFF
TRBJ1-2,-,TRBV20-1,-,TGCAGTGCTAGAAGCAACTATGGCTACACCTTC,CSARSNYGYTF
TRBJ2-3,TRBD2,TRBV5-4,-,TGTGCCAGCAGCCCCTCTGGTAGCGGGCATAGCACAGATACGCAGTATTTT,CASSPSGSGHSTDTQYF
TRBJ2-1,TRBD2,TRBV7-2,-,TGTGCCAGCAGCTCCTTAGCGGGGGTGGGTGAGCAGTTCTTC,CASSSLAGVGEQFF
TRBJ1-1,-,TRBV25-1,-,TGTGCCAGCAAGGAACTCACTGAAGCTTTCTTT,CASKELTEAFF
TRBJ2-1,TRBD1,TRBV10-3,-,TGTGCCATCAGTGAGTCAGGGACAGGGACCAATGAGCAGTTCTTC,CAISESGTGTNEQFF
TRBJ1-1,-,TRBV18,-,TGTGCCAGCTCACCACCGACACCCCTGAACACTGAAGCTTTCTTT,CASSPPTPLNTEAFF
TRBJ2-2,-,TRBV29-1,-,TGCAGCGTTGAAACAGGGTACACCGGGGAGCTGTTTTTT,CSVETGYTGELFF
TRBJ2-1,TRBD2,TRBV7-2,-,TGTGCCAGCAGCTCAGGACTAGTCGGAACGGGTGAGCAGTTCTTC,CASSSGLVGTGEQFF
TRBJ1-3,-,TRBV9,-,TGTGCCAGCAGCCCCTGGACAGCCTCATATTATCCACGAAACACCATATATTTT,CASSPWTASYYPRNTIYF
TRBJ2-5,TRBD2,TRBV5-1,-,TGCGCCAGCAGCCGCAGCGGGGGGGCCGGGGAGACCCAGTACTTC,CASSRSGGAGETQYF
TRBJ1-5,-,TRBV7-2,few,TGTGCCAGCAGCTTAGCGCAAGGTGGCAGGGGAAGCCCCCAGCATTTT,CASSLAQGGRGSPQHF
TRBJ1-1,-,TRBV6-1,-,TGTGCCAGCAGTAGGAGGCGGGACTTGAACACTGAAGCTTTCTTT,CASSRRRDLNTEAFF
TRBJ1-1,-,TRBV19,-,TGTGCCAGTAGAAACAGTGGAAACACTGAAGCTTTCTTT,CASRNSGNTEAFF
TRBJ1-2,TRBD1,TRBV18,few,TGTGCCAGCTCTCAGAACAGGGGCGATGGCTACACCTTC,CASSQNRGDGYTF
TRBJ2-3,-,TRBV10-3,-,TGTGCCATCAGTGGAGGCTACACAGATACGCAGTATTTT,CAISGGYTDTQYF
TRBJ1-2,-,TRBV19,few,TGTGCCAGTAAACACGGGAACTATGGCTACACCTTC,CASKHGNYGYTF
TRBJ2-6,-,TRBV28,once,TGTGCCAGCGGGGTTAGGGCCAACGTCCTGACTTTC,CASGVRANVLTF
TRBJ1-4,-,TRBV7-8,-,TGTGCCAGCAGCTTAGCAACAACAGGGACGGGTGAAAAACTGTTTTTT,CASSLATTGTGEKLFF